These 27 T cell receptor beta chains were all obtained from the same sample, sequenced in a study of T cells in Graves' hyperthyroidism and ophthalmopathy. Amplified regions were TCR beta CDR3 sequences from RNA transcripts. First-round RT-PCR of the TCR CDR3 relied on the HTBI primer set. TCRdb called the multiplex PCR reads again in MiXCR, with one record for every CDR3 protein. The sample has a few hundred thousand distinct CDR3 sequences; 40% to 50% are singletons. The sequencing sample was made of peripheral blood or thyroid tissue (not recorded which). The receptors come from an adult woman with Graves' disease, either hyperthyroidism or ophthalmopathy (not recorded which).

The chain combines TRBV7-9 with TRBJ2-7; D unresolved. Trimming stripped 3 bases from V and 3 bases from J, with 12 bases between. Germline V gives CDR1 SEHNR, CDR2 FQNEAQ (reference sequence). The CDR3 extends over 14 amino acids. CDR3 DNA sequence: TGTGCCAGCAGCTTGTACCAAGAACTCTACGAGCAGTACTTC. As protein: CASSLYQELYEQYF. Variable domain in full (rest from reference TRBV7-9 and TRBJ2-7): DTGVSQNPRHKITKRGQNVTFRCDPISEHNRLYWYRQTLGQGPEFLTYFQNEAQLEKSRLLSDRFSAERPKGSFSTLEIQRTEQGDSAMYLCASSLYQELYEQYFGPGTRLTVT.

The chain has TRBV10-3 and TRBJ2-5; no clear D. V was shortened by 3 bases and J by 7 bases, with 9 bases between the two germline ends. CDR3 length equals 12 residues. Germline V gives CDR1 ENHRY, CDR2 SYGVKD. CDR3 loop: CAISDLVGTQYF. As DNA, the CDR3 is TGTGCCATCAGTGACCTCGTGGGGACCCAGTACTTC.

A note on this clonotype: Being one base from a much bigger clone, this may be a read error. The V gene is TRBV4-2, the J gene TRBJ1-1, with D tentatively TRBD1 (6 bases). Trimming pared 1 base from V and 5 bases from J, leaving 14 bases between. Germline V gene sequence: CDR1 LGHNA, CDR2 YNFKEQ. CDR3 length equals 15 residues. The CDR3 nucleotides read TGTGCCAGCAGCCAAGGTCAGGGGACGAGGACTGAAGCTTTCTTT. Translation: CASSQGQGTRTEAFF.

There are a few counts of this clonotype. The chain links TRBV7-2 to TRBJ2-3; D is ambiguous. This CDR3 spans 14 amino acids. With 3 bases removed from V and 0 bases from J, the gap between germline ends came to 7 bases. The germline gives CDR1 SGHTA, CDR2 FQGNSA. The CDR3 bases are TGTGCCAGCAGCTTCGGTAGCAGCACAGATACGCAGTATTTT. As protein: CASSFGSSTDTQYF.

The sample holds a few counts of this clonotype. This chain uses TRBV20-1 with TRBJ1-5; 7 nucleotides align to TRBD1. The trim removed 5 bases at V and 5 bases at J, leaving 6 bases unmatched. CDR3 length: 13 residues. Germline lookup yields CDR1 DFQATT and CDR2 SNEGSKA (reference sequence). The CDR3 loop is CSAGDSYDQPQHF. In DNA, the CDR3 is TGCAGTGCTGGGGACAGCTACGATCAGCCCCAGCATTTT.

The chain joins TRBV3-1 to TRBJ1-6; D ambiguous. This CDR3 is 14 amino acids long. Per germline, CDR1 LGHDT and CDR2 YNNKEL (reference sequence). The V and J ends lost 1 base and 8 bases respectively, with 9 bases between them. The CDR3 region has the DNA TGTGCCAGCAGCCAAGGGCAGGATCATTCACCCCTCCACTTT. Translating gives CASSQGQDHSPLHF.

This clonotype came up a few times. The gene calls are TRBV6-2 or TRBV6-3 and TRBJ1-1; D remains unclear. V was clipped by 4 bases and J by 5 bases, with 11 bases between them. Per the germline V gene, CDR1 is MNHEY and CDR2 is SVGEGT. The CDR3 has 13 amino acids. The CDR3 region has the DNA TGTGCCAGCAGTTCAAACAGTGGAACTGAAGCTTTCTTT. Amino acid sequence: CASSSNSGTEAFF.

This clonotype has a count of ten or more. The chain uses TRBV19 and TRBJ1-1; tentatively, D is TRBD1 (6 bases). The CDR3 loop spans 13 amino acids. Germline CDR1 is LNHDA and CDR2 is SQIVND (reference sequence). The V and J ends lost 6 bases and 4 bases respectively, with 12 bases between them. The CDR3 sequence is CASRQGQGTEAFF. The CDR3 nucleotides are TGTGCCAGTAGACAGGGTCAGGGCACTGAAGCTTTCTTT. Drawing the rest from reference TRBV19 and TRBJ1-1, the complete variable domain is DGGITQSPKYLFRKEGQNVTLSCEQNLNHDAMYWYRQDPGQGLRLIYYSQIVNDFQKGDIAEGYSVSREKKESFPLTVTSAQKNPTAFYLCASRQGQGTEAFFGQGTRLTVV.

On this clonotype: One end of the junction fails to match germline, which may point to a read error. This sequence joins TRBV7-7 and TRBJ1-1; 8 bases align to TRBD1. Germline V CDR1 and CDR2: SSHAT, FNYEAQ (reference sequence). This CDR3 contains 16 residues. DNA for the CDR3: TGTGCTAGCAGCTTAGAAGGACAGGGTGAGGTCACTGAAGCTTTCTTT. Translated: CASSLEGQGEVTEAFF.

The genes are TRBV7-8 and TRBJ1-1; TRBD1 matches 9 bases. V lost 5 bases and J lost 4; bases outside the gene matches: 8. This CDR3 comprises 15 residues. The germline V gene encodes CDR1 SGHVS and CDR2 FQNEAQ. The CDR3: CASSPRQGGRTEAFF. The CDR3, as DNA: TGTGCCAGCAGCCCCCGACAGGGGGGCCGCACTGAAGCTTTCTTT.

About this clonotype: Here the CDR3 omits its conserved ending phenylalanine or tryptophan, so a read error is the likely source. The DNA is left out, because the CDR3 cannot be placed on it with certainty; the CDR3 is given as TCRdb lists it. V and J are TRBV7-8 and TRBJ2-5; the D segment call TRBD2 is taken from the table without a DNA check. The CDR3 is made up of 18 amino acids, end residues included. CDR1 and CDR2 (germline): SGHVS, FQNEAQ. CDR3: CASSPLVSTGAYGYTFGS.

This clonotype was observed at least ten times. The rearrangement links TRBV10-1 to TRBJ2-2, with 7 bases fitting TRBD2. Germline V gene sequence: CDR1 WNHNN, CDR2 SYGVQD (reference sequence). V lost 6 bases, J lost 2 bases, and 6 bases stayed unmatched. The CDR3 is 15 residues long. CDR3 sequence: CASSSSGTNTGELFF. The CDR3 DNA reads TGCGCCAGCAGCTCAAGCGGGACTAACACCGGGGAGCTGTTTTTT.

The genes are TRBV19 and TRBJ2-2, with TRBD2 identical over 10 bases. Germline assignment: CDR1 LNHDA and CDR2 SQIVND (reference sequence). The length of the CDR3 is 16 residues. With V trimmed by 3 bases and J by 1 base, 2 bases remained unmatched. CDR3 sequence reads: CASSIRTSGNTGELFF. The CDR3 coding sequence is TGTGCCAGTAGTATTCGGACTAGCGGGAACACCGGGGAGCTGTTTTTT.

V is TRBV20-1 and J is TRBJ2-5; 8 bases are shared with TRBD2. V lost 5 bases to trimming and J lost 2 bases; unmatched junction nucleotides: 7. In germline, CDR1 is DFQATT, CDR2 SNEGSKA (reference sequence). The CDR3 spans 14 residues. The CDR3 is CSAESPSGQETQYF. The CDR3 DNA is TGCAGTGCTGAGAGCCCTAGCGGGCAAGAGACCCAGTACTTC.

This clonotype was seen repeatedly, ten times or more. No conserved phenylalanine or tryptophan ends this CDR3, so it is likely a read error. The rearrangement links TRBV2 to TRBJ1-6, with D possibly being TRBD1 (6 bases). The V and J ends lost 3 bases and 2 bases respectively, with 8 bases between them. Germline V gives CDR1 SNHLY, CDR2 FYNNEI. The CDR3 length is 15 residues. The CDR3 DNA reads as TGTGCCAGCAGTGATACAGGGCCCTATAATTCACCCCTCCACCTT. Its protein product is CASSDTGPYNSPLHL.

The J gene is TRBJ2-7, the V gene TRBV9, with D perhaps TRBD1 (5 bases). CDR3 size: 14 residues. Trimming pared 5 bases from V and 4 bases from J, leaving 16 bases between. Germline CDR1 SGDLS, CDR2 YYNGEE. CDR3 region: CASRIGHRRYEQYF. The CDR3 nucleotides are TGTGCCAGCAGGATAGGACATAGGAGATACGAGCAGTACTTC.

This clonotype came up many times. A much larger clone lies one base from this, so it may be a read error. The chain links TRBV3-1 to TRBJ1-2, with TRBD1 as a possible D gene (5 bases). The ends were cut back, 3 bases at V and 3 bases at J, with 5 bases in the middle. Germline CDR1 LGHDT, CDR2 YNNKEL (reference sequence). This CDR3 is built from 12 residues. CDR3 DNA sequence: TGTGCCAGCAGCCAGGGGGACTATGGCTACACCTTC. Protein: CASSQGDYGYTF.

This chain's CDR3 is CASAGTREQYF. The CDR3 DNA sequence: TGTGCCAGCGCAGGGACGAGGGAGCAGTACTTC. The V call is TRBV7-2, the J call TRBJ2-7; D tentatively reads TRBD1 or TRBD2 (5 bases each). The CDR3 contains 11 residues. Germline CDR1 is SGHTA and CDR2 is FQGNSA. Trimming left V 8 bases short and J 7 bases short, with 12 bases between. Full variable domain (missing parts from reference TRBV7-2 and TRBJ2-7): GAGVSQSPSNKVTEKGKDVELRCDPISGHTALYWYRQSLGQGLEFLIYFQGNSAPDKSGLPSDRFSAERTGGSVSTLTIQRTQQEDSAVYLCASAGTREQYFGPGTRLTVT.

This clonotype was found a few times. The chain links TRBV7-9 to TRBJ1-6, with TRBD1 as a possible D gene (5 bases). The CDR3 is 17 residues long. Germline V gene sequence: CDR1 SEHNR, CDR2 FQNEAQ (reference sequence). The germline V and J ends were trimmed by 4 bases and 11 bases, with 24 bases remaining between them. CDR3 region: CASSSSRDASWLPPLHF. In nucleotides, the CDR3 is TGTGCCAGCAGCTCAAGCCGGGACGCAAGCTGGCTGCCACCCCTCCACTTT.

In this sample, this clonotype turned up once. This sequence joins TRBV29-1 and TRBJ2-7; no clear D gene. Germline CDR1 reads SQVTM; CDR2 reads ANQGSEA. Deletions cut 8 bases from V and 0 bases from J, with 11 bases between. The CDR3 extends over 12 amino acids. The CDR3 reads CSRKTSSYEQYF. The CDR3 region has the DNA TGCAGCCGTAAGACGAGCTCCTACGAGCAGTACTTC.

V usage is TRBV20-1 and J usage is TRBJ1-2; possibly TRBD1 for D (5 bases). V was pared by 1 base and J by 6 bases, with 21 bases between. This CDR3 has 16 residues. The V gene's germline CDR1 is DFQATT and CDR2 SNEGSKA (reference sequence). The CDR3 is CSARARVTSGDDGYTF. The CDR3 DNA reads TGCAGTGCTAGAGCAAGGGTCACTTCCGGGGACGATGGCTACACCTTC.

The CDR3 DNA reads as TGCGCCAGCAGCCTGATGGGACAGGGGGCCGGGGAGCTGTTTTTT. It is translated as CASSLMGQGAGELFF. The chain couples TRBV5-1 to TRBJ2-2; TRBD1 agrees at 11 bases. Germline CDR1 and CDR2: SGHRS and YFSETQ. This CDR3 has 15 residues. V lost 4 bases, J lost 6 bases, and 5 bases stayed unmatched.

This clonotype was detected only once. The rearrangement links TRBV9 to TRBJ2-7; TRBD1 matches 7 bases. Germline lookup yields CDR1 SGDLS and CDR2 YYNGEE. This CDR3 is 15 amino acids long. The V gene end was trimmed by 3 bases and the J gene end by 2 bases; junction bases not matched to a gene: 8. The CDR3 nucleotides read TGTGCCAGCAGCGCATCCGGGACAGCTACCTACGAGCAGTACTTC. This encodes CASSASGTATYEQYF.

This clonotype has a single count. The chain combines TRBV15 with TRBJ2-6, with 7 bases matching TRBD1. The CDR3 sequence is 16 residues long. The germline CDR1 and CDR2 sequences are LNHNV and YYDKDF (reference sequence). The trim removed 3 bases at V and 1 base at J, leaving 3 bases unmatched. In DNA form, the CDR3 reads TGTGCCACCAGCAGCCTACAGGGGTCTGGGGCCAACGTCCTGACTTTC. Encoded protein: CATSSLQGSGANVLTF.

The chain is built from TRBV29-1 and TRBJ2-7; tentatively, D is TRBD1 (6 bases). CDR3 length: 15 amino acids. The V gene lost 6 bases and the J gene lost 0 bases, with 18 bases spanning the gap. CDR1 and CDR2 (germline): SQVTM, ANQGSEA. DNA of the CDR3: TGCAGCGTAGCCAGGGACACCAGGAGCTCCTACGAGCAGTACTTC. Its translation is CSVARDTRSSYEQYF.

Remarks on this clonotype: A junction end diverges from the germline sequence, so it may reflect a read error. This chain links TRBV10-3 with TRBJ2-7; a weak D match, TRBD2 (6 bases). The CDR3 loop spans 14 amino acids. From germline, CDR1 is ENHRY and CDR2 SYGVKD. This chain's CDR3 is CASSYYPGLYEQYF. DNA for the CDR3: TGTGCCAGCAGTTACTATCCGGGACTTTACGAGCAGTACTTC.

This clonotype was detected ten times or more. V and J are TRBV11-3 and TRBJ2-2; a weak D match, TRBD2 (5 bases). The CDR3 has 14 amino acids. In germline, CDR1 is SGHNT, CDR2 YENEEA. Trimming took off 5 bases at V and 5 bases at J, with 12 bases between the two ends. The CDR3 nucleotides are TGTGCCAGCAGCCCGAGCGGAGCTACCGGGGAGCTGTTTTTT. It codes for CASSPSGATGELFF. The full variable domain, its missing parts supplied by reference TRBV11-3 and TRBJ2-2, is EAGVVQSPRYKIIEKKQPVAFWCNPISGHNTLYWYLQNLGQGPELLIRYENEEAVDDSQLPKDRFSAERLKGVDSTLKIQPAELGDSAVYLCASSPSGATGELFFGEGSRLTVL.